The following is a T cell receptor beta chain sequence with its context. This clone came up once. No cognate antigen has been identified for it. No much larger clone exists at a distance of one base, and base qualities are not known. The sample is drawn from a study of cytomegalovirus exposure and HLA in healthy donors (dated by TCRdb to 2015 to 2018). About the investigation overall: An earlier analysis of some 600 of the donors reported approximately 260 Gb of sequence data and roughly 120 million unique TCR beta sequences obtained from approximately 180 million T cells. An early release covering roughly 600 HLA-typed donors comprised about 320 gigabases of sequencing data and approximately 85 million unique TCR sequences. The genetic ancestry cluster associated with self-reported Caucasian donors included 81% of the roughly 360 genotyped donors. The aim of the study was to test whether cataloging public T cell receptors could identify signatures of past pathogen exposure. The study profiled the T cell repertoires of approximately 700 subjects by immunosequencing and related them to cytomegalovirus serostatus. A separate validation cohort of 100 to 150 different subjects was used in addition to the 666-subject first cohort. The study combined high-throughput TCR immunosequencing, statistical association of individual TCRs with disease status, and machine learning to predict cytomegalovirus infection status. A later analysis re-analyzed previously published TCR beta repertoires from roughly 690 donors and added high-resolution HLA genotyping to study TCR occurrence patterns. In the later analysis, no new phenotypic data were used to find candidate immune exposures; instead, reliance was placed on TCR beta sequences and their occurrence across donors. To decide whether each TCR beta V gene segment behaved as functional or pseudogenic, an earlier analysis of some 570 of the donors relied on high-throughput TCR beta sequencing. Donor age, sex, ethnicity and CMV serostatus were collected together with the repertoire data. Genome-wide SNP genotypes for about 65% of the roughly 700 donors were used in a later genetic analysis, which treated that subset as a discovery cohort. All discovery cohort repertoires had been generated using a single sequencing platform. HLA typing included class I and class II loci at four-digit resolution. The number of donors typed differed by locus, with roughly 629-640 for A, B, C, DRB1 and DQB1, more than 500 for DQA1, 600 to 610 for DPA1, and around 460 for DPB1. Four or five DR-DQ haplotypes were treated as single units for association and clustering because of strong linkage in the cohort. Across some 400 genotyped donors of the cohort, an average of roughly 200,000 unique TCR beta nucleotide sequences per donor were sequenced, and roughly a sixth of those sequences were non-productive.

Broader findings and caveats from the paper: Because HLA typing was missing for some donors at each locus, association tests included only the typed subset. In this cohort, only TCR beta chains were sequenced, and detectable features were limited by the absence of alpha or paired-chain data. A further reported finding was that TCR beta sequences accurately predicted the HLA-A and HLA-B alleles for most subjects in the first cohort. A group of highly shared sequence variants was considered likely to be a technical artifact of the sequencing pipeline. The study gave a list of about 170 TCR beta chains associated with cytomegalovirus. In a later analysis, HLA-associated TCR beta chains showed more clonal expansion and lower generation probabilities than non-associated chains that were equally common. In an earlier analysis of some 500 of the donors, most TCR beta V segments were observed in productive rearrangements about 90% or about 30% of the time, broadly matching IMGT annotations. In a later analysis, several top co-occurrence clusters were reported to appear linked to parvovirus B19, influenza, CMV and Epstein-Barr virus. In both the original and validation cohorts, the classifier was reported to diagnose cytomegalovirus status with high specificity and sensitivity. A later analysis found that most CMV-associated TCR beta chains appeared HLA-restricted, with HLA associations seemingly driven largely by CMV exposure. Because counts were too low, 15 to 20 rarely observed V segments, including chromosome 9 orphons, were excluded from the earlier analysis of 500 to 700 of the donors. The 87-base-pair reads could not distinguish some IMGT-functional V segments, including TRBV6-2 and TRBV6-3, so those segments were excluded. Sequencing depth was assumed to be roughly uniform across donors in the presence/absence analyses, though that assumption may not hold. In a later genetic analysis, a missense DCLRE1C variant was associated with V-gene and J-gene trimming of TCR beta chains, and the association was replicated in an independent cohort. Most TCR sequences were observed very rarely across donors, whereas some public TCRs were present in many individuals. Correlated functional status among segregating V segments might reflect linkage disequilibrium, but an unknown experimental factor could not be ruled out. A few of the identified cytomegalovirus-associated TCR beta chains were confirmed in vitro to be specific for cytomegalovirus antigens. When HLA alleles, especially DR and DQ, strongly co-occurred, attributing TCR associations to individual alleles was difficult. A later analysis found that TCR association rates varied across HLA loci, with DRB1 alleles showing the most associated TCRs and HLA-C alleles the fewest. A later genetic analysis reported fewer N-insertions in productive TCRs among donors in an Asian-associated ancestry cluster than the roughly 650-donor mean. The authors suggested that the approach could potentially be extended to other disease states and immunological phenotypes. For the cohort, immune exposure information was limited to CMV serostatus. Specific HLA alleles were associated with roughly 17,000 TCR beta sequences at a false discovery rate of 0.05 in a later analysis.

In total, fewer than 750 healthy bone marrow donors made up the cohort. Cohort members were all nominally healthy when sampled, although unrecorded immune exposures were likely present. The donor was CMV seronegative and belonged to the group of 352 seronegative cohort members. Each donor provided a peripheral blood sample, and peripheral blood mononuclear cells were used for TCR beta sequencing. Genomic DNA was extracted from the blood cell samples with the Qiagen DNeasy Blood Extraction Kit. The CDR3, from cysteine to phenylalanine, totals 18 residues. Only the CDR3 portion is preserved as DNA: 54 bases, with reading frame beginning at the first base. The germline V gene supplies CDR1 SGHTA and CDR2 FQGNSA. From V the trimming removes 1 base and from J it removes 4 bases, while the gene matches leave 14 bases of the junction unaccounted for. Libraries were made using the immunoSEQ multiplex PCR assay. The multiplex PCR relied on a mix of 60 forward primers for TCR Vbeta segments and 13 reverse primers for TCR Jbeta segments. The CDR3 region of rearranged TCR beta genes was amplified from genomic DNA by a multiplex PCR assay. The amplified TCR beta libraries were sequenced on the Illumina HiSeq System as 87-base-pair reads. In the original analysis: A later analysis tallied tens of millions of unique TCR beta chains across the 700 or so repertoires, and approximately 12 million of those chains were shared by two or more donors. Raw reads were error-corrected and collapsed into unique sequences by a nearest-neighbor algorithm in which closely related sequences were merged to remove PCR and sequencing errors. CDR3 sequences were aligned to IMGT reference sequences to assign V, D and J gene segments. For a sequence to be retained, a match of at least six nucleotides was required to both a V gene segment and a J gene segment. Rearrangements were called productive when the CDR3 lacked stop codons and stayed in frame with V and J; all others were non-productive. Following IMGT convention, CDR3 was defined as the stretch from the second conserved V-encoded cysteine up to the conserved J-encoded phenylalanine. Sequences without an unambiguous match to a single V gene segment were excluded from the earlier analysis of several hundred of the donors. An earlier analysis of some 610 of the donors called V segments functional above 56.7% productive rearrangements and segregating when the between-donor standard deviation exceeded 5%. A statistical classification framework was built to diagnose cytomegalovirus status from the catalog of TCR beta chain sequences. A later analysis assigned V and J genes by comparing TCR nucleotide sequences with IMGT/GENE-DB human TR gene sequences. The TCRdist pipeline was used in a later analysis to assign CDR3 sequences and most-parsimonious VDJ recombination scenarios. In a later analysis, each TCR beta chain was defined by its CDR3 amino acid sequence together with its V-gene family, and reads lacking a unique V-gene family were excluded. In a later analysis, nearly 600 highly shared, low-generation-probability nucleotide sequences were removed to address suspected cross-contamination and a sequencing artifact. In a later analysis, a clonal expansion index for each public chain was calculated from normalized within-repertoire ranks of inferred template counts. Generation probabilities in a later analysis came from a VDJ recombination model fitted to out-of-frame rearrangements, and those results were checked against IGoR. A later analysis scored TCR-TCR, TCR-HLA and TCR-CMV co-occurrence with hypergeometric tests, applying a repertoire-size bias correction to TCR pairs. In a later analysis, false discovery rates were estimated by permuting HLA or CMV assignments 20 times. In a later analysis, co-occurring TCRs were grouped with DBSCAN, and TCRdist sequence similarity was added when clustering was performed within HLA-allele-positive subsets. For co-occurrence clustering, repertoires with fewer than 30,000 or more than 120,000 public chains were excluded, along with roughly 5 repertoires with anomalous nucleotide sharing. Held by TCRdb, this immuneACCESS table contains in-frame sequences only and omits some clones. Under half of the omission traces to an unresolved V gene where checked; the cause of the rest is unknown. The DNA was the basis for D and trimming; V, J and clone size are from that table. The sample includes over 85,000 clones, with around four fifths observed a single time. 2.6% of the sample rests with the top ten.

The chain uses TRBV7-2 and TRBJ1-2; 8 central bases correspond to TRBD1. Sequenced input: PBMCs. The clonotype originates from a man aged 40-49 years in good health and CMV-seronegative. The CDR3 has the sequence CASSLGGGGQGLRYGYTF. The DNA sequence is TGTGCCAGCAGCTTAGGGGGTGGAGGACAGGGCTTGCGCTATGGCTACACCTTC.